Listed here is a single TCR beta chain. Other DNA sequences in this specimen translate into the identical CDR3. The sample belongs to a study of T cell responses to AZD1222 COVID-19 vaccine. The CDR3 covers 16 residues. Germline CDR1 is SGHRS and CDR2 is YFSETQ. With V trimmed by 0 bases and J by 2 bases, 2 bases remained unmatched. Repertoires were generated with immunoSEQ multiplex PCR, while TCRdb's copy carries only in-frame clones and drops some. The profile covers some 150,000 clones, with just over 90% appearing a single time and over 7.5% taken by the ten largest. The receptor comes from an adult in good health. The V gene is TRBV5-1, the J gene TRBJ2-5, with 12 bases identical to TRBD2. Source: peripheral blood, taken on day 0 of AZD1222 vaccination. CDR3 region: CASSLVLAGGQETQYF. The CDR3 region has the DNA TGCGCCAGCAGCTTGGTTCTAGCGGGGGGGCAAGAGACCCAGTACTTC. The full variable domain, in which reference TRBV5-1 and TRBJ2-5 provide the parts outside the CDR3, is KAGVTQTPRYLIKTRGQQVTLSCSPISGHRSVSWYQQTPGQGLQFLFEYFSETQRNKGNFPGRFSGRQFSNSRSEMNVSTLELGDSALYLCASSLVLAGGQETQYFGPGTRLLVL.